This TCR beta chain emerged from a study of T cell changes during pregnancy in multiple sclerosis. The table came from immunoSEQ multiplex PCR; TCRdb's copy has only in-frame clones and leaves some out. The profile covers 100,000 or so clones, with 92% appearing a single time and 1.9% taken by the ten largest. Germline lookup yields CDR1 SNHLY and CDR2 FYNNEI. V dropped 5 bases and J dropped 4 bases, with 15 bases sitting between them. The CDR3 extends over 15 amino acids. J is TRBJ1-5 and V is TRBV2, with D tentatively TRBD1 (6 bases). The clonotype was recovered from a female donor with multiple sclerosis, enrolled in a pregnancy study. The material sequenced was peripheral blood, taken after pregnancy. The CDR3 DNA reads as TGTGCCAGCAGTTTGGACAGCCAGAGGAATCAGCCCCAGCATTTT. Translation gives CASSLDSQRNQPQHF.